The clone carrying this T cell receptor beta chain was detected only once. Its antigen is not identified. The data were taken from a study of shared clonotypes between healthy human individuals. Study-level results: Memory subsets had estimated richness that was generally smaller than that of naive subsets.

Generated by immunoSEQ multiplex PCR, the TCRdb table keeps only in-frame clones and is missing some. The sample lists millions of clones, 80% to 95% seen once, with about 0.39% in the top ten. CDR3 length equals 15 residues. The V gene's germline CDR1 is SGHRS and CDR2 YFSETQ. V lost 4 bases and J 3 bases, leaving 14 bases between the germline ends. The sample consisted of naive CD4+ T cells from PBMCs. The subset here: CD45RA+ positively selected. V gene TRBV5-1 combines with J gene TRBJ1-5; the D gene is possibly TRBD1 (6 bases). This TCR was recovered from a man younger than 35 in good health. Some clones in this sample may be carry-over from other donors' samples. The CDR3 bases are TGCGCCAGCAGCCCAATGGACAGCCTCAATCAGCCCCAGCATTTT. Its translation: CASSPMDSLNQPQHF.